Here is one TCR beta chain with its context. This entry is derived from a study of blood T cell repertoires in COVID-19. Study-wide context: There were acute and convalescent COVID-19 samples, and they came from the United States, Italy and Spain. PBMCs, B-cell-depleted T cells, or T cells were the source of the cDNA or gDNA that made up the material.

In the original analysis: Amplification of reference gene primers was used by the study to estimate nucleated cell counts. Data came from immunoSEQ multiplex PCR; TCRdb stores just in-frame clones and leaves some out. V and J calls and clone size come straight from that table; D and trimming were deduced from the DNA. The sample shows fewer than 200,000 clones, roughly 86% of them seen only once. V was pared by 4 bases and J by 9 bases, with 11 bases of the junction left unmatched. CDR3 length: 15 amino acids. Germline V gene lookup returns CDR1 SGHDT and CDR2 YYEEEE. The V gene is TRBV5-6, the J gene TRBJ2-7; 12 positions match TRBD2. The TCR comes from a woman between 55 and 75 years old who had recovered from COVID-19. Source material: peripheral blood. DNA for the CDR3: TGTGCCAGCAGCCCAGGACTAGCGGGGCCGCGAGGGCAGTACTTC. It codes for CASSPGLAGPRGQYF.